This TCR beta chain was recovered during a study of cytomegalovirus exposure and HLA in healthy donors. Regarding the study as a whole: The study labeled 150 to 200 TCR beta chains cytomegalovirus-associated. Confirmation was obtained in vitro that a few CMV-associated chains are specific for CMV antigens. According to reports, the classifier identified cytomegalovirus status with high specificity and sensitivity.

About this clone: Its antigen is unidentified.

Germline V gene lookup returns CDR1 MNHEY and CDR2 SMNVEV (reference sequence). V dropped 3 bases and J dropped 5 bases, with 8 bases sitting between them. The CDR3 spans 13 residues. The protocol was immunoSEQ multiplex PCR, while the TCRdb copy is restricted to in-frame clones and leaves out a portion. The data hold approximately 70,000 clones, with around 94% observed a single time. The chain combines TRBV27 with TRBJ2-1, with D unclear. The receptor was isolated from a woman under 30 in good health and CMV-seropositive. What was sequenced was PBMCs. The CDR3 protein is CASSFSIDNEQFF. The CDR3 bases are TGTGCCAGCAGTTTTTCCATTGACAATGAGCAGTTCTTC.